A selection of T cell receptor beta chains follows, all from one sample in a study of Ad26.COV2.S vaccination and SARS-CoV-2 variants. Clones were read by immunoSEQ multiplex PCR, and TCRdb kept only the in-frame ones, dropping some. The sample lists approximately 280,000 clones, about 87% seen once, with less than 3.5% in the top ten. This specimen was peripheral blood, taken in a trial of Ad26.COV2.S vaccine versus placebo. All receptors derive from a person between 18 and 59 years old who received the Ad26.COV2.S COVID-19 vaccine or a placebo. Each CDR3 is given with its conserved first and last residue. A D gene is named only where the DNA matches it firmly. For some rows the clone size is stated as once, few or many, or as a class when expanded; others skip it.

v_gene,d_gene,j_gene,abundance,CDR3nt,CDR3aa
TRBV9,.,TRBJ2-5,.,TGTGCCAGCAGCGTAGGGACACCGGTAGGAGAGACCCAGTACTTC,CASSVGTPVGETQYF
TRBV3-1/TRBV3-2,.,TRBJ2-7,.,TGTGCCAGCAGCCAAACTACTCCGGGAAGGCGCCACGAGCAGTACTTC,CASSQTTPGRRHEQYF
TRBV6-5,.,TRBJ1-4,.,TGTGCCACCCGACCGGGACGGGAAAATGAAAAACTGTTTTTT,CATRPGRENEKLFF
TRBV2,.,TRBJ1-2,.,TGTGCCAGCAGTGACGGACTCTATGGCTACACCTTC,CASSDGLYGYTF
TRBV7-6,.,TRBJ1-3,.,TGTGCCAGCAGCCCCGTAGAGGCCCCCCGGGGTCCTGGAAACACCATATATTTT,CASSPVEAPRGPGNTIYF
TRBV12-3/TRBV12-4,.,TRBJ2-5,.,TGTGCCAGCAGGAAGGGACCGTTAGAGACCCAGTACTTC,CASRKGPLETQYF
TRBV5-4,TRBD2,TRBJ2-7,.,TGTGCCAGCAGCTCGGGACTAGCGGGGATTAACGAGCAGTACTTC,CASSSGLAGINEQYF
TRBV5-4,.,TRBJ1-2,.,TGTGCCAGCAGCTGGGAGACGGGGGACTATGGCTACACCTTC,CASSWETGDYGYTF
TRBV6-1,.,TRBJ1-5,.,TGTGCCAGCAGTGAAGATAGGTCCCGAACTGGCAATCAGCCCCAGCATTTT,CASSEDRSRTGNQPQHF
TRBV9,.,TRBJ2-3,.,TGTGCCAGCAGCACCAGCCCCCGGAGCACAGATACGCAGTATTTT,CASSTSPRSTDTQYF
TRBV5-5,TRBD1,TRBJ2-2,.,TGTGCCAGCAGCCTTACCTCCGCAGGGGGAGCGACCGGGGAGCTGTTTTTT,CASSLTSAGGATGELFF
TRBV7-2,TRBD2,TRBJ2-5,.,TGTGCCAGCAGCACAGCCGGAACGGGAGGACAAGAGACCCAGTACTTC,CASSTAGTGGQETQYF
TRBV19,TRBD1,TRBJ1-4,.,TGTGCCAGTAGTATTGGACAGGGGGAGTTATGGAATGAAAAACTGTTTTTT,CASSIGQGELWNEKLFF
TRBV10-3,TRBD2,TRBJ2-1,.,TGTGCCATCAGTGTTCTAGCGGGAGAGAATGAGCAGTTCTTC,CAISVLAGENEQFF
TRBV16,.,TRBJ1-6,.,TGTGCCAGCAGCCCGAGAAATGACGGGAATTCACCCCTCCACTTT,CASSPRNDGNSPLHF
TRBV25-1,.,TRBJ1-1,.,TGTGCCAGCAGTGAATCCCCGGGGTGGACTGAAGCTTTCTTT,CASSESPGWTEAFF
TRBV5-1,.,TRBJ1-1,.,TGCGCCAGCAGCAAAGGGACACAGAAAGCTTTCTTT,CASSKGTQKAFF
TRBV19,.,TRBJ1-5,.,TGTGCCAGTACCCCGCTAGGCCAGGGCTATAATCAGCCCCAGCATTTT,CASTPLGQGYNQPQHF
TRBV27,.,TRBJ2-7,.,TGTGCCAGCAGTTTGGAGGGCTTGAGTGACGAGCAGTACTTC,CASSLEGLSDEQYF
TRBV9,.,TRBJ1-2,.,TGTGCCAGCAGCAGCCCTCAGGGGCTTAACTATGGCTACACCTTC,CASSSPQGLNYGYTF
TRBV2,.,TRBJ1-1,.,TGTGCCACCTCCCCCTCAGTGGTAAACACTGAAGCTTTCTTT,CATSPSVVNTEAFF
TRBV25-1,.,TRBJ2-5,once,TGTGCCACCAGTGCGGGCAGGGCCTCCTCCAAAGAGACCCAGTACTTC,CATSAGRASSKETQYF
TRBV4-2,.,TRBJ1-2,.,TGTGCCAGCAGCCGCCAGGGGCAAAACTTGGGCTACACCTTC,CASSRQGQNLGYTF
TRBV5-1,.,TRBJ2-2,.,TGCGCCAGCAGCTTGGTCGGGAATGTCGCCGGGGAGCTGTTTTTT,CASSLVGNVAGELFF
TRBV2,.,TRBJ1-2,.,TGTGCCAGCAGGACAGACTTGCGCCCCTATGGCTACACCTTC,CASRTDLRPYGYTF
TRBV6-2/TRBV6-3,TRBD2,TRBJ2-4,.,TGTGCCAGCAGTTACTCCGGCGGCCGGGACTACCTAGCCAAAAACATTCAGTACTTC,CASSYSGGRDYLAKNIQYF
TRBV4-3,TRBD1,TRBJ1-6,.,TGCGCCAGCAGCCAAGATCTTTTACACAGGGGCAATTCACCCCTCCACTTT,CASSQDLLHRGNSPLHF
TRBV4-2,.,TRBJ1-2,.,TGTGCCAGCAGCCAAGATCTTATGACACCCACTAACTATGGCTACACCTTC,CASSQDLMTPTNYGYTF
TRBV28,.,TRBJ2-3,.,TGTGCCAGCAGTTTAGTGGTGGCAGATACGCAGTATTTT,CASSLVVADTQYF
TRBV5-6,.,TRBJ2-7,.,TGTGCCAGCAGCTTATTCGGTGCTAGCAGCACCTACGAGCAGTACTTC,CASSLFGASSTYEQYF
TRBV10-3,TRBD2,TRBJ2-7,.,TGTGCCATCAGTGCGCGGGAGGGAGACGAGCAGTACTTC,CAISAREGDEQYF
TRBV5-1,.,TRBJ1-1,few,TGCGCCAGCAGCCGCCGGGAGGGTCCGGACACTGAAGCTTTCTTT,CASSRREGPDTEAFF
TRBV12-3/TRBV12-4,.,TRBJ1-5,.,TGTGCCAGCAGGTCGACGGATCAGCCCCAGCATTTT,CASRSTDQPQHF
TRBV7-9,TRBD2,TRBJ2-1,.,TGTGCCAGCAGCCGGGGACTAGCGGGGGCGGGAAACAATGAGCAGTTCTTC,CASSRGLAGAGNNEQFF
TRBV12-3/TRBV12-4,TRBD2,TRBJ2-7,once,TGTGCCAGCAGACTAGCGGGAGGAGACGAGCAGTACTTC,CASRLAGGDEQYF
TRBV30,.,TRBJ2-1,.,TGTGCCTGGAAGGCAGATTACTACAATGAGCAGTTCTTC,CAWKADYYNEQFF
TRBV7-8,.,TRBJ2-7,.,TGTGCCAGCAGCCCACTTGCGGGGGAGCAGTACTTC,CASSPLAGEQYF
TRBV29-1,TRBD2,TRBJ2-7,.,TGCAGCGTTGAGTCTAGCGGTACCTACGAGCAGTACTTC,CSVESSGTYEQYF
TRBV13,TRBD1,TRBJ1-1,.,TGTGCCAGCAGCCTTCGACAGGGGGCGAGCACTGAAGCTTTCTTT,CASSLRQGASTEAFF
TRBV5-1,TRBD2,TRBJ2-5,.,TGCGCCAGCAGCTTGTTAGGAGCTAGCGGGGGCCAAGAGACCCAGTACTTC,CASSLLGASGGQETQYF
TRBV6-6,.,TRBJ1-3,.,TGTGCCAGCAGTTCCGGGGTTAACTCTGGAAACACCATATATTTT,CASSSGVNSGNTIYF
TRBV18,.,TRBJ2-7,.,TGTGCCAGCTCCCCCTTGGGCCTGTACGAGCAGTACTTC,CASSPLGLYEQYF
TRBV6-6,.,TRBJ2-5,.,TGTGCCAGCAGTTACTTTAGCGGAGAGACCCAGTACTTC,CASSYFSGETQYF
TRBV29-1,TRBD2,TRBJ2-2,few,TGCAGCGCTTCGGGAGGCCCCACTACGAACACCGGGGAGCTGTTTTTT,CSASGGPTTNTGELFF
TRBV2,.,TRBJ1-5,once,TGTGCCAGCAGTCGGGAACAGAATCAGCCCCAGCATTTT,CASSREQNQPQHF
TRBV7-6,TRBD2,TRBJ2-2,.,TGTGCCAGCAGCTTAGTGGTCCTAGCGGGGGGAATACACAACACCGGGGAGCTGTTTTTT,CASSLVVLAGGIHNTGELFF
TRBV25-1,.,TRBJ1-1,.,TGTGCCAGCAGTCTGGCGGCAGGGCCAGCCTTCTTT,CASSLAAGPAFF
TRBV6-1,.,TRBJ1-1,.,TGTGCCAGCAGTGACCTCAGGGTACCTGAAGCTTTCTTT,CASSDLRVPEAFF
TRBV7-2,.,TRBJ1-2,.,TGTGCCAGCAGCTCGTCTCGCTGGGCAGGGGAGATATCCCGTAGGGGCTACACCTTC,CASSSSRWAGEISRRGYTF
TRBV6-1,TRBD1,TRBJ1-2,.,TGTGCCAGCAGTTCCAGGGGGCGGTTTCCCAATGGCTACACCTTC,CASSSRGRFPNGYTF
TRBV6-2/TRBV6-3,.,TRBJ1-5,.,TGTGCCAGCAGTTACGATGGGAATAGCAATCAGCCCCAGCATTTT,CASSYDGNSNQPQHF
TRBV29-1,.,TRBJ1-3,.,TGCAGCGTTGAATCTGCTGGGTCAGGGGGAAACACCATATATTTT,CSVESAGSGGNTIYF
TRBV19,.,TRBJ1-5,once,TGTGCCAGTAGTATACGGCAAGCAGGATCGGGTCAGCCCCAGCATTTT,CASSIRQAGSGQPQHF
TRBV6-1,.,TRBJ2-5,.,TGTGCCAGCAGTGGGCACGATGGGGCGGCCTTGGAGGCCCAGTACTTC,CASSGHDGAALEAQYF
TRBV6-2/TRBV6-3,.,TRBJ1-1,few,TGTGCCAGCAGTTTTACAAATGAAGCTTTCTTT,CASSFTNEAFF
TRBV7-6,TRBD2,TRBJ2-1,.,TGTGCCAGCAGCACTCTAGCGGGGGTTTACAATGAGCAGTTCTTC,CASSTLAGVYNEQFF
TRBV5-1,.,TRBJ2-5,.,TGCGCCAGCAGCTCGGCCGTAGGGGAACAAGAGACCCAGTACTTC,CASSSAVGEQETQYF
TRBV2,.,TRBJ1-2,.,TGTGCCAGCAGCGCGGGATCTAACTATGGCTACACCTTC,CASSAGSNYGYTF
TRBV3-1/TRBV3-2,TRBD2,TRBJ2-1,.,TGTGCCAGCAGTCACCAATGGCGGGAGTTTACCAATGAGCAGTTCTTC,CASSHQWREFTNEQFF
TRBV5-1,.,TRBJ2-2,.,TGCGCCAGCAGCTTCGGTCACACGAACACCGGGGAGCTGTTTTTT,CASSFGHTNTGELFF